This TCR beta chain was identified in a study of OX40 agonist ivuxolimab in advanced cancers. TCRdb keeps only in-frame clones here, not all; method: immunoSEQ multiplex PCR. The sample includes under 25,000 clones, approximately 90% seen only once; the top ten take 20% to 25%. As to this clone: No antigen is known for it.

The germline V gene has CDR1 WSHSY and CDR2 SAAADI. The CDR3 runs 14 residues. V lost 5 bases and J lost 4; bases outside the gene matches: 3. Autoimmune disease history or systemic immunosuppression barred patients. General observations from the study: CD4+ T cells averaged fewer expanded clones than CD8+ T cells. No determination was made of the antigen specificity of the expanded peripheral T cells.

Specimen: CD4+ or CD8+ T cells sorted from blood, collected in a trial of the OX40 agonist ivuxolimab. This receptor was taken from an adult with an advanced solid tumor such as melanoma, head and neck, liver or kidney cancer. The J gene is TRBJ2-7, the V gene TRBV10-2; TRBD2 agrees at 12 bases. This CDR3 reads CASSPLAGGYEQYF. CDR3 DNA sequence: TGCGCCAGCAGTCCTCTAGCGGGGGGGTACGAGCAGTACTTC.